The 5 T cell receptor beta chains below were found in one sample sequenced in a study of control samples from healthy donors and cancer patients (dated by TCRdb to 2020 to 2021). The library was prepared using the immunoSEQ multiplex PCR assay. TCRdb's version of the immuneACCESS table is confined to in-frame rearrangements and falls short of the full clone set. An unresolved V gene accounts for under half of the shortfall where checked; the remainder is of unknown origin. The sample data list around 22,000 clones, and about 80% of these were observed just once. Roughly a quarter of the sample is in the top ten clones. The sample consisted of PBMCs. The receptors here all came from a man aged 60-69 years with head and neck cancer.

The gene calls are TRBV4-1 and TRBJ2-1; TRBD2 aligns across 10 bases. This CDR3 spans 16 amino acids. V lost 3 bases, J lost 2 bases, and 4 bases stayed unmatched. CDR1 is MGHRA, CDR2 YSYEKL, per germline. The CDR3 is CASSHHGLAAYNEQFF. The CDR3 nucleotides read TGCGCCAGCAGCCACCATGGACTAGCGGCCTACAATGAGCAGTTCTTC.

Only one count was recorded for this clone. The chain couples TRBV5-5 to TRBJ2-5, with D possibly called TRBD1 or TRBD2 (6 bases each). The CDR3 extends over 16 amino acids. The V gene's germline CDR1 is SGHKS and CDR2 YYEKEE (reference sequence). Trimming stripped 4 bases from V and 5 bases from J, with 21 bases between. The CDR3 loop is CASSPGASRLGETQYF. Written as DNA, the CDR3 is TGTGCCAGCAGCCCGGGGGCTAGCAGGTTAGGGGAGACCCAGTACTTC.

The chain has TRBV18 and TRBJ2-3, with 13 bases identical to TRBD2. V dropped 2 bases and J dropped 6; count of bases not matched to a gene: 11. CDR1 is KGHSH and CDR2 is LQKENI in the germline V gene. This CDR3 comprises 18 residues. The CDR3 nucleotides are TGTGCCAGCTCACCAGGAACGGGACTAGCGGGAATTCTGGATACGCAGTATTTT. Its protein is CASSPGTGLAGILDTQYF.

The chain links TRBV9 to TRBJ2-5; D is possibly TRBD2 (6 bases). There are 14 residues in the CDR3. V gave up 0 bases and J gave up 1 base, with 7 bases separating them. Looked up from germline, CDR1 is SGDLS and CDR2 is YYNGEE. In DNA form, the CDR3 reads TGTGCCAGCAGCGTAGGACTAGTCCAAGAGACCCAGTACTTC. This translates into CASSVGLVQETQYF.

The gene calls are TRBV6-1 and TRBJ1-1, with TRBD1 matching 7 bases. CDR1 and CDR2 from the germline V gene are MNHNS and SASEGT. The CDR3 totals 16 residues. V gave up 0 bases and J gave up 1 base; unmatched junction bases: 5. The CDR3 coding sequence is TGTGCCAGCAGTGAAGCCCTAGACAGGGAGAACACTGAAGCTTTCTTT. It translates to CASSEALDRENTEAFF.